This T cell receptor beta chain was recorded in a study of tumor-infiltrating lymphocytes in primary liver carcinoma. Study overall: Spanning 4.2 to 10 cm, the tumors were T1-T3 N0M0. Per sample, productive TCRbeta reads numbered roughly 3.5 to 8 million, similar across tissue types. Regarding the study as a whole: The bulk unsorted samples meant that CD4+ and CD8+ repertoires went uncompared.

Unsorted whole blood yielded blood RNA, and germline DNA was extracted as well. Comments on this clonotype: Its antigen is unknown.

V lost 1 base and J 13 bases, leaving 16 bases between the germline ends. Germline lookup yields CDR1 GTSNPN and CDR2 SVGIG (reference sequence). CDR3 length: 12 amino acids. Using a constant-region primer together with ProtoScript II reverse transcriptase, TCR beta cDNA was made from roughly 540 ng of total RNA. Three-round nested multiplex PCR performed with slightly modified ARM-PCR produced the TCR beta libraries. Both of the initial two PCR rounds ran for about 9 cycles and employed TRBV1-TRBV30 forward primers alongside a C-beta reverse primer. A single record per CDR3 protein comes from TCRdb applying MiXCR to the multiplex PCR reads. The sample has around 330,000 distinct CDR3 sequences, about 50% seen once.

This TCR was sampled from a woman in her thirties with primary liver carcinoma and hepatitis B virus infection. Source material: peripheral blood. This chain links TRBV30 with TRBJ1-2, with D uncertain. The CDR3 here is CAWSGWTLPSTF. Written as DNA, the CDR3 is TGTGCCTGGAGTGGTTGGACTCTCCCATCCACCTTC.